This TCR beta chain was sequenced during a study of a mutant IDH1 vaccine in newly diagnosed glioma. In the study overall: Before enrollment, the patients had been treated with radiotherapy alone, temozolomide alone, or both together. Most of them had received both.

To note about this clone: Its antigen is not identified.

The trim removed 4 bases at V and 8 bases at J, leaving 2 bases unmatched. CDR3 length: 14 residues. CDR1 and CDR2 from the germline V gene are SNHLY and FYNNEI. Time point indicated: baseline, week 1 (first vaccination visit). As for treatment: pre-vaccination baseline after standard-of-care therapy. Patients carried new grade 3 or 4 IDH1-mutant astrocytomas lacking nuclear ATRX. The repertoire was sequenced with immunoSEQ multiplex PCR; TCRdb's copy has only in-frame clones and lacks some. The top ten hold about 2% of the sample, which has about 51,000 clones, about 80% seen once. General study points: Patients showed vaccine-induced immune responses at a rate of approximately 93%. Pseudoprogression seemed unlinked to shifts in top peripheral T cell clonotypes.

This specimen was PBMCs, taken from a glioma patient treated with radiotherapy, temozolomide or both. This TCR was sampled from a woman between 40 and 50 years old with glioma. This chain joins TRBV2 and TRBJ2-3; 14 nucleotides match TRBD2. The CDR3 nucleotides read TGTGCCAGCAGTGGGACTAGCGGGGGGCTTACGCAGTATTTT. Amino acids: CASSGTSGGLTQYF.